Listed below are T cell receptor beta chains from one sample, sequenced in a study of T cell repertoires in cytomegalovirus infection. TCRdb re-analysed the reads in MiXCR, keeping a single row per CDR3 protein. The repertoire holds about 920,000 distinct CDR3 sequences, with roughly 31% as singletons. Antigen specificity for these receptors is unknown. The material sequenced was cultured CD8+ T cells from PBMCs, taken from culture after CMV antigen stimulation. These receptors were taken from a human donor in good health (CMV status not recorded). Some clones in this sample may be carry-over from other donors' samples. Each CDR3 is given with its conserved first and last residue. The D gene is left open where the match is weak. Some rows have no size entry. The others give once, few or many, or a class for an expanded clone.

.,TRBV4-1,TRBD1,TRBJ1-1,TGCGCCAGCAGCCAAGACTCAGGGGGGGCTGAAGCTTTCTTT,CASSQDSGGAEAFF
few,TRBV27,.,TRBJ2-5,TGTGCCAGCAGTCCCCTCCAGGCCCCCAGAGAGACCCAGTACTTC,CASSPLQAPRETQYF
.,TRBV7-9,TRBD2,TRBJ2-5,TGTGCCAGCAACTTAGCGGGGGGGATGGAGACCCAGCACTTC,CASNLAGGMETQHF
.,TRBV6-1,.,TRBJ2-7,TGTGCCAGCAGTGTTAAACTTAACACGTACGAGCAGTACTTC,CASSVKLNTYEQYF
.,TRBV6-1,.,TRBJ2-6,TGTGCCAGCAGCCCCTTTTTCGGGACTGGGGCCAACGTCCTGACTTTC,CASSPFFGTGANVLTF
.,TRBV25-1,.,TRBJ2-7,TGTGCCAGCAGGAGTGGAGCTCTCGAGCAGTACTTC,CASRSGALEQYF
few,TRBV6-5,TRBD1,TRBJ1-2,TGTGCCAGCAGTGACAGGGCCGGCTACACCTTC,CASSDRAGYTF
.,TRBV5-4,.,TRBJ2-3,TGTGCCAGCAGCCCTGGGGGGCAGGGCACAGATACGCAGTATTTT,CASSPGGQGTDTQYF
.,TRBV6-2/TRBV6-3,.,TRBJ2-4,TGTGCCAGCAGTTACGCAGGACTAGCCAAAAACATTCAGTACTTC,CASSYAGLAKNIQYF
.,TRBV7-9,TRBD1,TRBJ2-5,TGTGCCAGCAGCATCCGGGACAGGGGACAAGAGACCCAGTACTTC,CASSIRDRGQETQYF
few,TRBV27,.,TRBJ1-5,TGTGCCAGCAGAAAGGGGGGCAGCAATCAGCCCCAGCATTTT,CASRKGGSNQPQHF
.,TRBV27,.,TRBJ1-2,TGTGCCAGCAGTTTATCAGGGATGAATGGCTACACCTTC,CASSLSGMNGYTF
few,TRBV13,.,TRBJ2-2,TGTGCCAGCAGCTTCACCCTGGACACCGGGGAGCTGTTTTTT,CASSFTLDTGELFF
.,TRBV6-9,.,TRBJ1-2,TGTGCCAGCAGTTACCCGCGACGGGGTGGTGGAGGCTACACCTTC,CASSYPRRGGGGYTF
few,TRBV19,.,TRBJ2-2,TGTGCCAGTAGTATCAGGGCCGGGGAGCTGTTTTTT,CASSIRAGELFF
few,TRBV6-2/TRBV6-3,.,TRBJ1-1,TGTGCCAGCAGTTACTCGAAAGGGGAGGGGGACACTGAAGCTTTCTTT,CASSYSKGEGDTEAFF
few,TRBV7-9,TRBD2,TRBJ2-1,TGTGCCAGCAAGACTAGCGGGGGGGCCTTCGACAATGAGCAGTTCTTC,CASKTSGGAFDNEQFF
few,TRBV19,.,TRBJ2-3,TGTGCCAGTAGTGAGGGGTATGTCACAGATACGCAGTATTTT,CASSEGYVTDTQYF
.,TRBV2,TRBD1,TRBJ1-2,TGTGCCAGCAATCTGGACAGGGGGCGAGACTATGGCTACACCTTC,CASNLDRGRDYGYTF
.,TRBV19,.,TRBJ2-2,TGTGCCAGTAGTACCCTCTCGGACTTATACACCGGGGAGCTGTTTTTT,CASSTLSDLYTGELFF
few,TRBV6-6,TRBD2,TRBJ2-7,TGTGCCACCCTTCGACTAGCGGGGACCTACGAGCAGTACTTC,CATLRLAGTYEQYF
.,TRBV5-1,TRBD1,TRBJ2-7,TGCGCCAGCAGCTGGACAGGGGGCCGGGAGCAGTACTTC,CASSWTGGREQYF
.,TRBV14,TRBD1,TRBJ2-1,TGTGCCAGCAGCTTTAGCTGGACAGGGAACAATGAGCAGTTCTTC,CASSFSWTGNNEQFF
few,TRBV5-4,TRBD1,TRBJ1-4,TGTGCCAGCAGCCCACGACAGGGACGAACTAATGAAAAACTGTTTTTT,CASSPRQGRTNEKLFF
few,TRBV6-2/TRBV6-3,TRBD1,TRBJ1-4,TGTGCCAGCAGTTACGATTTGGGACAGGCTAATGAAAAACTGTTTTTT,CASSYDLGQANEKLFF
.,TRBV4-3,TRBD1,TRBJ1-4,TGCGCCAGCAGCTCTTCAGGGGGCGGACTGTTTTTT,CASSSSGGGLFF
few,TRBV24-1,.,TRBJ1-2,TGTGCCACCAGTACTCAGTATGGCTACACCTTC,CATSTQYGYTF
.,TRBV4-2,TRBD1,TRBJ1-2,TGTGCCAGCACCCAGGAGACAGGGGTCCGTAAAGGCTACACCTTC,CASTQETGVRKGYTF
.,TRBV14,.,TRBJ1-1,TGTGCCAGCAGCCAAAGTTTCCAGGGTTCAGCTTTCTTT,CASSQSFQGSAFF